This is a list of T cell receptor beta chains from one sample in a study of radiation and T cells in renal cell carcinoma. Produced via immunoSEQ multiplex PCR; TCRdb's table is partial and in-frame only. The sample carries roughly 45,000 clones, roughly 82% recorded once. Sample: blood, taken from a patient whose treatment included radiotherapy and nephrectomy. Source of these receptors: a woman in her seventies with renal cell carcinoma. Both conserved end residues are part of each CDR3. D genes are given only for firm matches. Clone sizes are given selectively: once, few, many, or a class where the clone is expanded.

d_call: .; clone_size: once; v_call: TRBV5-5; j_call: TRBJ2-5; cdr3_aa: CASSPERGGETQYF; cdr3_nt: TGTGCCAGCAGCCCTGAACGGGGCGGGGAGACCCAGTACTTC
d_call: .; clone_size: .; v_call: TRBV2; j_call: TRBJ2-5; cdr3_aa: CASSLGVGGTQYF; cdr3_nt: TGTGCCAGCAGTTTGGGGGTAGGAGGAACCCAGTACTTC
d_call: TRBD2; clone_size: few; v_call: TRBV7-2; j_call: TRBJ2-7; cdr3_aa: CASSLLLAGANYEQYF; cdr3_nt: TGTGCCAGCAGCTTGTTACTAGCGGGGGCCAACTACGAGCAGTACTTC
d_call: TRBD1; clone_size: .; v_call: TRBV5-4; j_call: TRBJ1-2; cdr3_aa: CASSTGTAGPLGYGYTF; cdr3_nt: TGTGCCAGCAGCACCGGGACAGCGGGACCCCTAGGGTATGGCTACACCTTC
d_call: .; clone_size: .; v_call: TRBV7-2; j_call: TRBJ2-1; cdr3_aa: CASSPYYNEQFF; cdr3_nt: TGTGCCAGCAGCCCTTACTACAATGAGCAGTTCTTC
d_call: .; clone_size: .; v_call: TRBV6-5; j_call: TRBJ2-5; cdr3_aa: CASRLGPAGETQYF; cdr3_nt: TGTGCCAGCAGACTGGGACCGGCGGGGGAGACCCAGTACTTC
d_call: .; clone_size: .; v_call: TRBV5-1; j_call: TRBJ1-6; cdr3_aa: CASSFWGANNSPLHF; cdr3_nt: TGCGCCAGCAGCTTCTGGGGGGCCAATAATTCACCCCTCCACTTT
d_call: TRBD1; clone_size: once; v_call: TRBV7-6; j_call: TRBJ1-2; cdr3_aa: CASSRDSQSNYGYTF; cdr3_nt: TGTGCCAGCAGTCGGGACAGCCAGTCTAACTATGGCTACACCTTC
d_call: TRBD2; clone_size: many; v_call: TRBV5-1; j_call: TRBJ2-5; cdr3_aa: CASSTASGREETQYF; cdr3_nt: TGCGCCAGCAGCACAGCTAGCGGGAGAGAAGAGACCCAGTACTTC
d_call: TRBD1; clone_size: .; v_call: TRBV9; j_call: TRBJ1-6; cdr3_aa: CASSVQGQNNSPLHF; cdr3_nt: TGTGCCAGCAGCGTGCAGGGACAGAATAATTCACCCCTCCACTTT
d_call: .; clone_size: .; v_call: TRBV7-2; j_call: TRBJ2-7; cdr3_aa: CASSQWSGNYEQYF; cdr3_nt: TGTGCCAGCAGCCAATGGTCAGGGAACTACGAGCAGTACTTC
d_call: TRBD2; clone_size: few; v_call: TRBV6-5; j_call: TRBJ2-1; cdr3_aa: CASSYSAGGLRNEQFF; cdr3_nt: TGTGCCAGCAGTTACTCAGCGGGGGGCCTACGAAATGAGCAGTTCTTC
d_call: .; clone_size: .; v_call: TRBV4-1; j_call: TRBJ2-7; cdr3_aa: CASSQDLRFGLTYEQYF; cdr3_nt: TGCGCCAGCAGCCAAGATCTCCGGTTCGGGCTAACCTACGAGCAGTACTTC
d_call: TRBD1; clone_size: .; v_call: TRBV7-3; j_call: TRBJ1-2; cdr3_aa: CASSLGGTGGRSGYTF; cdr3_nt: TGTGCCAGCAGCTTGGGTGGGACAGGGGGCCGGAGTGGCTACACCTTC
d_call: .; clone_size: .; v_call: TRBV15; j_call: TRBJ2-7; cdr3_aa: CATSTHSLEQYF; cdr3_nt: TGTGCCACCAGCACCCACTCCCTCGAGCAGTACTTC
d_call: TRBD2; clone_size: once; v_call: TRBV19; j_call: TRBJ2-2; cdr3_aa: CASSIGTRGPGELFF; cdr3_nt: TGTGCCAGTAGTATAGGGACTAGAGGTCCCGGGGAGCTGTTTTTT
d_call: TRBD1; clone_size: .; v_call: TRBV18; j_call: TRBJ2-1; cdr3_aa: CASSSQLTGSSYNEQFF; cdr3_nt: TGTGCCAGCTCATCCCAACTGACAGGGAGCTCCTACAATGAGCAGTTCTTC
d_call: .; clone_size: .; v_call: TRBV2; j_call: TRBJ2-7; cdr3_aa: CASSGPGWEQYF; cdr3_nt: TGTGCCAGCAGTGGGCCAGGGTGGGAGCAGTACTTC
d_call: TRBD1; clone_size: .; v_call: TRBV7-8; j_call: TRBJ2-5; cdr3_aa: CASSSQTGRETQYF; cdr3_nt: TGTGCCAGCAGCTCACAGACAGGGAGAGAGACCCAGTACTTC
d_call: TRBD2; clone_size: once; v_call: TRBV6-4; j_call: TRBJ2-7; cdr3_aa: CATPGAGGPREQYF; cdr3_nt: TGTGCCACCCCAGGAGCGGGGGGGCCTCGGGAGCAGTACTTC
d_call: TRBD2; clone_size: .; v_call: TRBV10-1; j_call: TRBJ2-1; cdr3_aa: CASSEKSGGYNEQFF; cdr3_nt: TGCGCCAGCAGTGAAAAGAGCGGGGGATACAATGAGCAGTTCTTC
d_call: .; clone_size: once; v_call: TRBV7-9; j_call: TRBJ1-5; cdr3_aa: CASSPGGGNQPQHF; cdr3_nt: TGTGCCAGCAGCCCCGGCGGGGGGAATCAGCCCCAGCATTTT
d_call: TRBD2; clone_size: .; v_call: TRBV27; j_call: TRBJ2-1; cdr3_aa: CASSFGTSKFF; cdr3_nt: TGTGCCAGCAGTTTTGGGACTAGTAAGTTCTTC
d_call: TRBD2; clone_size: once; v_call: TRBV10-3; j_call: TRBJ2-5; cdr3_aa: CAISESILAGDSETQYF; cdr3_nt: TGTGCCATCAGTGAGTCGATTCTAGCGGGAGATTCAGAGACCCAGTACTTC
d_call: .; clone_size: .; v_call: TRBV27; j_call: TRBJ2-3; cdr3_aa: CASSSRWGDTQYF; cdr3_nt: TGTGCCAGCAGTTCACGGTGGGGAGATACGCAGTATTTT
d_call: .; clone_size: .; v_call: TRBV27; j_call: TRBJ2-1; cdr3_aa: CASSLLGGLDEQFF; cdr3_nt: TGTGCCAGCAGTTTACTGGGGGGCCTCGATGAGCAGTTCTTC
d_call: TRBD1; clone_size: few; v_call: TRBV25-1; j_call: TRBJ1-2; cdr3_aa: CARGTGDYGYTF; cdr3_nt: TGTGCCAGGGGGACAGGGGACTATGGCTACACCTTC
d_call: TRBD2; clone_size: few; v_call: TRBV4-1; j_call: TRBJ2-3; cdr3_aa: CASSQDRGGRDTQYF; cdr3_nt: TGCGCCAGCAGCCAAGATCGGGGCGGGAGGGATACGCAGTATTTT
d_call: .; clone_size: .; v_call: TRBV9; j_call: TRBJ2-2; cdr3_aa: CASSFPQEGINTGELFF; cdr3_nt: TGTGCCAGCAGCTTTCCACAGGAGGGGATAAACACCGGGGAGCTGTTTTTT
d_call: TRBD2; clone_size: .; v_call: TRBV11-2; j_call: TRBJ2-1; cdr3_aa: CASSFRTSESNEQFF; cdr3_nt: TGTGCCAGCAGCTTCCGGACTAGCGAGTCCAATGAGCAGTTCTTC
d_call: .; clone_size: .; v_call: TRBV9; j_call: TRBJ1-1; cdr3_aa: CASSVRDDLRNTEAFF; cdr3_nt: TGTGCCAGCAGCGTTCGTGACGATCTCCGGAACACTGAAGCTTTCTTT
d_call: .; clone_size: few; v_call: TRBV18; j_call: TRBJ1-1; cdr3_aa: CASSPVGVRHTEAFF; cdr3_nt: TGTGCCAGCTCACCAGTCGGCGTAAGGCACACTGAAGCTTTCTTT
d_call: .; clone_size: .; v_call: TRBV19; j_call: TRBJ1-5; cdr3_aa: CASSNANSNQPQHF; cdr3_nt: TGTGCCAGTAGTAACGCCAATAGCAATCAGCCCCAGCATTTT
d_call: .; clone_size: .; v_call: TRBV5-8; j_call: TRBJ1-5; cdr3_aa: CASSLDGTQPQHF; cdr3_nt: TGTGCCAGCAGCTTGGATGGTACTCAGCCCCAGCATTTT
d_call: .; clone_size: .; v_call: TRBV9; j_call: TRBJ1-1; cdr3_aa: CASSVVDGNTEAFF; cdr3_nt: TGTGCCAGCAGCGTAGTCGACGGGAACACTGAAGCTTTCTTT
d_call: TRBD1; clone_size: once; v_call: TRBV18; j_call: TRBJ2-2; cdr3_aa: CASSPGQDRELFF; cdr3_nt: TGTGCCAGCTCACCAGGACAGGACCGGGAGCTGTTTTTT
d_call: .; clone_size: few; v_call: TRBV20-1; j_call: TRBJ1-2; cdr3_aa: CSVPRPNYTF; cdr3_nt: TGCAGTGTCCCCCGTCCTAACTACACCTTC
d_call: .; clone_size: .; v_call: TRBV6-1; j_call: TRBJ1-2; cdr3_aa: CASSETVGRVYGYTF; cdr3_nt: TGTGCCAGCAGTGAGACGGTCGGCAGGGTCTATGGCTACACCTTC
d_call: TRBD1; clone_size: .; v_call: TRBV6-4; j_call: TRBJ2-7; cdr3_aa: CASSDPHIQGATYEQYF; cdr3_nt: TGTGCCAGCAGTGACCCTCATATACAGGGGGCGACCTACGAGCAGTACTTC
d_call: .; clone_size: .; v_call: TRBV4-1; j_call: TRBJ2-3; cdr3_aa: CASQASSSTDTQYF; cdr3_nt: TGCGCGAGTCAGGCTAGTTCCAGCACAGATACGCAGTATTTT
d_call: .; clone_size: .; v_call: TRBV5-1; j_call: TRBJ1-4; cdr3_aa: CASSLGGRWTTNEKLFF; cdr3_nt: TGCGCCAGCAGCTTGGGAGGCAGGTGGACAACTAATGAAAAACTGTTTTTT
d_call: .; clone_size: .; v_call: TRBV5-5; j_call: TRBJ1-2; cdr3_aa: CASSPRSYGYTF; cdr3_nt: TGTGCCAGCAGCCCCCGGTCCTATGGCTACACCTTC
d_call: .; clone_size: .; v_call: TRBV19; j_call: TRBJ2-5; cdr3_aa: CASSNKGGNQETQYF; cdr3_nt: TGTGCCAGTAGTAATAAGGGGGGGAATCAAGAGACCCAGTACTTC
d_call: TRBD1; clone_size: few; v_call: TRBV19; j_call: TRBJ1-1; cdr3_aa: CASTGQGMADTEAFF; cdr3_nt: TGTGCCAGTACGGGACAGGGGATGGCGGACACTGAAGCTTTCTTT
d_call: TRBD1; clone_size: .; v_call: TRBV6-1; j_call: TRBJ2-3; cdr3_aa: CASSVRDRESDTQYF; cdr3_nt: TGTGCCAGCAGTGTCCGGGACAGGGAATCCGATACGCAGTATTTT
d_call: .; clone_size: .; v_call: TRBV14; j_call: TRBJ2-1; cdr3_aa: CASSPRTVGIVDEQFF; cdr3_nt: TGTGCCAGCAGCCCACGTACTGTGGGAATCGTCGATGAGCAGTTCTTC
d_call: .; clone_size: .; v_call: TRBV19; j_call: TRBJ1-4; cdr3_aa: CASSMGPVVEKLFF; cdr3_nt: TGTGCCAGTAGTATGGGCCCTGTGGTAGAAAAACTGTTTTTT
d_call: .; clone_size: .; v_call: TRBV30; j_call: TRBJ2-7; cdr3_aa: CAWSVSGSYEQYF; cdr3_nt: TGTGCCTGGAGTGTTTCTGGGTCCTACGAGCAGTACTTC
d_call: .; clone_size: .; v_call: TRBV7-8; j_call: TRBJ2-6; cdr3_aa: CASLKGTVSGANVLTF; cdr3_nt: TGTGCCAGCTTAAAGGGCACCGTCTCTGGGGCCAACGTCCTGACTTTC
d_call: .; clone_size: .; v_call: TRBV20-1; j_call: TRBJ1-2; cdr3_aa: CSRGEDYGYTF; cdr3_nt: TGCAGTAGGGGGGAGGACTATGGCTACACCTTC
d_call: TRBD1; clone_size: .; v_call: TRBV6-6; j_call: TRBJ2-2; cdr3_aa: CASTTDREDTGELFF; cdr3_nt: TGTGCCAGCACCACGGACAGGGAAGACACCGGGGAGCTGTTTTTT
d_call: .; clone_size: .; v_call: TRBV23-1; j_call: TRBJ2-3; cdr3_aa: CASKGGEGADTQYF; cdr3_nt: TGCGCCAGCAAGGGGGGGGAGGGGGCAGATACGCAGTATTTT
d_call: .; clone_size: .; v_call: TRBV7-9; j_call: TRBJ2-5; cdr3_aa: CASSLSTWDILQETQYF; cdr3_nt: TGTGCCAGCAGCTTGTCAACGTGGGATATACTACAAGAGACCCAGTACTTC
d_call: TRBD1; clone_size: .; v_call: TRBV27; j_call: TRBJ2-6; cdr3_aa: CASSSDRDGANVLTF; cdr3_nt: TGTGCCAGCAGTTCTGACAGGGATGGGGCCAACGTCCTGACTTTC
d_call: .; clone_size: .; v_call: TRBV27; j_call: TRBJ1-1; cdr3_aa: CASSFGGGTEAFF; cdr3_nt: TGTGCCAGCAGTTTCGGAGGGGGGACTGAAGCTTTCTTT
d_call: TRBD2; clone_size: .; v_call: TRBV7-8; j_call: TRBJ2-5; cdr3_aa: CASSLASGRARETQYF; cdr3_nt: TGTGCCAGCAGCTTAGCCAGCGGGAGGGCCCGGGAGACCCAGTACTTC
d_call: .; clone_size: .; v_call: TRBV6-1; j_call: TRBJ1-4; cdr3_aa: CAVWSSSTNEKLFF; cdr3_nt: TGTGCCGTCTGGTCCAGCTCAACTAATGAAAAACTGTTTTTT
d_call: TRBD2; clone_size: .; v_call: TRBV2; j_call: TRBJ2-5; cdr3_aa: CASRGLAGGEETQYF; cdr3_nt: TGTGCCAGCAGAGGACTAGCGGGGGGGGAAGAGACCCAGTACTTC
d_call: .; clone_size: .; v_call: TRBV7-2; j_call: TRBJ1-2; cdr3_aa: CASSLTEANYGYTF; cdr3_nt: TGTGCCAGCAGCTTAACAGAAGCTAACTATGGCTACACCTTC
d_call: .; clone_size: once; v_call: TRBV6-1; j_call: TRBJ2-1; cdr3_aa: CASRGLAEQFF; cdr3_nt: TGTGCCAGCAGGGGTTTGGCAGAGCAGTTCTTC